This TCR beta chain emerged from a study of CD8 T cells in ankylosing spondylitis. The CDR3 is 19 amino acids. TCRdb reanalysed the 5' RACE reads using MiXCR and keeps one entry per CDR3 protein. The table lists some 130,000 distinct CDR3 sequences, about a sixth of them singletons, with roughly a third in the top ten. Findings and caveats of the study: Ankylosing spondylitis blood appeared to carry a characteristic TCR beta motif of roughly eight highly homologous variants. Both synovial fluid and blood in reactive arthritis had previously been reported to carry some motif variants.

This clonotype has only a few counts. Antigen: not known. What was sequenced was blood, either unsorted or a sorted T cell fraction (not recorded which). This chain uses TRBV21-1 with TRBJ2-7; TRBD2 was called by the table and not checked on the DNA. TRBV21-1 is classified as a pseudogene. This sequence originates from a male donor with ankylosing spondylitis. In DNA form, the CDR3 reads TGTGCCAGCAGCACCACGGGACGATCGACTAGCGGGCCTTCCTACGAGCAGTACTTC. Protein: CASSTTGRSTSGPSYEQYF.